This passage covers 8 T cell receptor beta chains from one sample sequenced in a study of T cell clonality in common variable immunodeficiency. No antigen has been identified for these receptors. Assay used: immunoSEQ multiplex PCR; TCRdb lists only in-frame clones, some missing. The sample yields about 34,000 clones, without any singletons. Overall study findings and caveats: Fewer deletions and N-nucleotide insertions were reportedly seen in common variable immunodeficiency TCR beta sequences.

The sample comprised peripheral blood mononuclear cells. These receptors were taken from a human donor with common variable immunodeficiency.

This clone was seen at least ten times. The CDR3 extends 3 residues past the end of the read, so its final part is completed from the germline J gene. The V gene is TRBV18, the J gene TRBJ2-5; D remains ambiguous. Looked up from germline, CDR1 is KGHSH and CDR2 is LQKENI. The CDR3 spans 12 residues. Trimming stripped 3 bases from V and 5 bases from J, with 7 bases between. The DNA read from the CDR3 is TGTGCCAGCTCACCCATCAGGGAGACC. Protein sequence: CASSPIRET. The whole CDR3 is CASSPIRETQYF.

Remarks on this clone: Read coverage stops 3 residues before the CDR3 terminus; the germline J gene supplies the remainder. This sample includes further DNA sequences coding for the same CDR3. This chain links TRBV18 with TRBJ2-3; TRBD2 matches at 10 bases. The CDR3 is 20 residues long. Germline V gene sequence: CDR1 KGHSH, CDR2 LQKENI. J lost 0 bases, V lost 5 bases, and 17 bases had no gene match. CDR3 sequence reads: CASSRVAGLAGVSSTDTQYF. The part of the CDR3 DNA that was read is TGTGCCAGCTCAAGGGTGGCCGGGCTAGCGGGGGTCTCTAGCACAGATACG.

This clone was observed at least ten times. The covered CDR3 bases are TGCAGCGTTTGTCGGACTGAGAGGTGCTACGAG. Translating it yields CSVCRTERCYE. The whole CDR3 sequence reads CSVCRTERCYEQYF. The chain is built from TRBV29-1 and TRBJ2-7; maybe TRBD2 (5 bases). The read terminates 3 residues ahead of where the CDR3 ends, so the germline J gene completes it. Germline V lookup: CDR1 SQVTM, CDR2 ANQGSEA. The CDR3 sequence is 14 residues long. Trimming stripped 5 bases from V and 3 bases from J, with 17 bases between.

This clone has more than one count but fewer than ten. Read data end 3 residues before the CDR3 end; the end is taken from the germline J gene. The chain links TRBV6-1 to TRBJ2-1; 10 bases agree with TRBD2. The CDR3 loop spans 15 amino acids. CDR1 and CDR2 from the germline V gene are MNHNS and SASEGT. With V trimmed by 4 bases and J by 5 bases, 5 bases remained unmatched. CDR3 loop: CASSGGLALNNEQFF. The CDR3 bases that were read are TGTGCCAGCAGTGGGGGACTAGCGCTGAACAATGAG.

This clone was recorded at least ten times. The covered CDR3 bases are TGTGCCAGCAGCTCGCCGTCCGGGACTAACACCGGGGAG. It specifies CASSSPSGTNTGE. The full CDR3 sequence reads CASSSPSGTNTGELFF. The genes are TRBV7-7 and TRBJ2-2; D is possibly TRBD2 (6 bases). The read halts 3 residues ahead of the CDR3 end, with the missing end drawn from the germline J gene. Trimming removed 4 bases from V and 2 bases from J, with 14 bases in between. CDR1 SSHAT and CDR2 FNYEAQ come from the germline V gene (reference sequence). This CDR3 is 16 amino acids long.

This clone was picked up many times. A single base separates this from a much larger clone, so it may be a read error. The CDR3 goes on 3 residues after the read ends, and that part is filled in from the germline J gene. The same CDR3 also results from other DNA sequences found in this sample. V is TRBV20-1 and J is TRBJ1-1, with TRBD1 identical over 10 bases. Germline loops: CDR1 DFQATT, CDR2 SNEGSKA (reference sequence). J lost 5 bases, V lost 5 bases, and 5 bases had no gene match. The CDR3 length is 13 residues. The covered CDR3 bases are TGCAGTGCTCCGGACAGGGGGAGGACTGAA. Protein sequence: CSAPDRGRTE. The whole CDR3 sequence is CSAPDRGRTEAFF.

This clone was detected many times. The observed sequence ends 3 residues before the CDR3 terminus, with the missing tail filled in from the germline J gene. This chain links TRBV30 with TRBJ2-2; unclear D gene. The CDR3 covers 14 residues. The V gene lost 3 bases and the J gene lost 3 bases, with 11 bases spanning the gap. The V gene's germline CDR1 is GTSNPN and CDR2 SVGIG (reference sequence). The CDR3 DNA, read in part, is TGTGCCTGGAGAAAGACTTCCTACACCGGGGAG. Its translation is CAWRKTSYTGE. The full CDR3 sequence reads CAWRKTSYTGELFF.

Notes on this clone: The sequenced fragment ends 3 residues before the CDR3 boundary, so the rest is inferred from the germline J gene. The chain combines TRBV19 with TRBJ1-5, with unresolved D. V was trimmed by 5 bases and J by 5 bases, leaving 10 bases between them. The CDR3 consists of 13 residues. CDR1 and CDR2 from the germline V gene are LNHDA and SQIVND (reference sequence). The covered CDR3 bases are TGTGCCAGTAGTCTGAACGGGGATCAGCCC. Amino acid sequence: CASSLNGDQP. The CDR3, in full, reads CASSLNGDQPQHF.